These 28 T cell receptor beta chains share one sample of origin, sequenced in a study of T cell repertoires in cytomegalovirus infection. These TCRs' antigens remain unknown. MiXCR was run by TCRdb on the reads, yielding one entry per CDR3 protein. The sample lists around 140,000 distinct CDR3 sequences, roughly 32% occurring once. This material consisted of CD8+ T cells from cultured PBMCs, taken from culture after CMV antigen stimulation. These receptors all come from a human donor in good health (CMV status not recorded). Some clones in this sample may be carry-over from other donors' samples.

The chain links TRBV7-8 to TRBJ2-3; 7 positions match TRBD1. In germline, CDR1 is SGHVS, CDR2 FQNEAQ. The J segment lost 4 bases and the V segment lost 5 bases, leaving 6 bases of the junction unmatched. The CDR3 runs 14 residues. The CDR3 DNA sequence: TGTGCCAGCAGCATGGCAGGGGGTTCAGATACGCAGTATTTT. Translating it yields CASSMAGGSDTQYF. Supplemented by reference TRBV7-8 and TRBJ2-3, the full variable domain reads GAGVSQSPRYKVAKRGQDVALRCDPISGHVSLFWYQQALGQGPEFLTYFQNEAQLDKSGLPSDRFFAERPEGSVSTLKIQRTQQEDSAVYLCASSMAGGSDTQYFGPGTRLTVL.

This chain joins TRBV7-9 and TRBJ1-4; D remains ambiguous. Germline-derived CDR1 and CDR2 are SEHNR and FQNEAQ (reference sequence). The CDR3 runs to 14 residues. Trimming took 10 bases from V and 0 from J, leaving 12 bases between them. CDR3 coding DNA: TGTGCCATTCCCCGCGGCGCAACTAATGAAAAACTGTTTTTT. Protein sequence: CAIPRGATNEKLFF.

V is TRBV7-9 and J is TRBJ2-7, with D possibly TRBD2 on 5 matching bases. The V end was cut by 4 bases, the J end by 6 bases, with 10 bases between. This CDR3 has 12 residues. In germline, CDR1 is SEHNR, CDR2 FQNEAQ (reference sequence). CDR3 region: CASSSRAPEQYF. The CDR3 region has the DNA TGTGCCAGCAGCTCGAGGGCCCCCGAGCAGTACTTC.

This chain joins TRBV5-5 and TRBJ1-5, with D possibly matching TRBD1 (5 bases). Germline CDR1 and CDR2: SGHKS and YYEKEE (reference sequence). The CDR3 contains 15 residues. With 1 base removed from V and 0 bases from J, the gap between germline ends came to 8 bases. The CDR3 sequence is CASSLWDGSNQPQHF. The CDR3 bases are TGTGCCAGCAGCTTGTGGGACGGTAGCAATCAGCCCCAGCATTTT. Together with reference TRBV5-5 and TRBJ1-5, the CDR3 gives the full variable domain: DAGVTQSPTHLIKTRGQQVTLRCSPISGHKSVSWYQQVLGQGPQFIFQYYEKEERGRGNFPDRFSARQFPNYSSELNVNALLLGDSALYLCASSLWDGSNQPQHFGDGTRLSIL.

In this sample, this clonotype turned up many times. CDR3 nucleotide sequence: TGTGCCAGCAGTAGACAGATCACCGGGGAGCTGTTTTTT. Translated, it gives CASSRQITGELFF. The rearrangement links TRBV12-3 or TRBV12-4 to TRBJ2-2; a weak D match, TRBD1 (5 bases). Between the trimmed V and J ends, which lost 5 bases and 4 bases, there was a span of 8 bases. The CDR3 is 13 amino acids.

The table lists this clonotype with many counts. The chain uses TRBV7-8 and TRBJ2-7; possibly TRBD1 for D (5 bases). Germline V gene sequence: CDR1 SGHVS, CDR2 FQNEAQ. V was trimmed by 1 base and J by 5 bases, leaving 15 bases between them. The CDR3 extends over 15 amino acids. Here the CDR3 reads CASSLVAGLGHEQYF. As DNA, the CDR3 is TGTGCCAGCAGCTTAGTCGCAGGGCTGGGGCACGAGCAGTACTTC. Drawing the rest from reference TRBV7-8 and TRBJ2-7, the complete variable domain is GAGVSQSPRYKVAKRGQDVALRCDPISGHVSLFWYQQALGQGPEFLTYFQNEAQLDKSGLPSDRFFAERPEGSVSTLKIQRTQQEDSAVYLCASSLVAGLGHEQYFGPGTRLTVT.

This clonotype has a handful of counts. The chain has TRBV7-8 and TRBJ1-2; the match to TRBD1 covers 7 bases. CDR3 length: 15 amino acids. V was pared by 1 base and J by 5 bases, with 7 bases of the junction left unmatched. From germline, CDR1 is SGHVS and CDR2 FQNEAQ. The CDR3 is CASSLDGDSRYGYTF. In nucleotides, the CDR3 is TGTGCCAGCAGCTTAGATGGGGACAGTCGGTATGGCTACACCTTC.

The chain recombines TRBV6-6 with TRBJ1-1; TRBD1 aligns across 9 bases. Germline lookup yields CDR1 MNHNY and CDR2 SVGAGI (reference sequence). This CDR3 is 15 amino acids long. The junction had 4 bases not matched to a gene; V was cut back by 5 bases and J by 0 bases. CDR3 coding DNA: TGTGCCAGCAGTCCCGACAGGGGGTTGAACACTGAAGCTTTCTTT. Its translation: CASSPDRGLNTEAFF.

The V gene is TRBV19, the J gene TRBJ1-2; a possible D gene is TRBD1 (5 bases). CDR1 and CDR2 (germline): LNHDA, SQIVND (reference sequence). V lost 3 bases to trimming and J lost 6 bases, with 20 bases between them. The CDR3 runs to 16 residues. CDR3 sequence (DNA): TGTGCCAGTAGTATTGGTGGCACCACCCAAGGGGATGGCTACACCTTC. Encoded protein: CASSIGGTTQGDGYTF.

The rearrangement links TRBV6-1 to TRBJ2-3; D not certain. The CDR3 runs 12 residues. CDR1 MNHNS and CDR2 SASEGT come from the germline V gene. The germline V and J ends were trimmed by 8 bases and 2 bases, with 8 bases remaining between them. CDR3 coding DNA: TGTGCCAGCGACGGCGACACAGATACGCAGTATTTT. It yields the protein CASDGDTDTQYF.

This clonotype was seen a handful of times. The CDR3 region has the DNA TGTGCTAGTGGTTTTGGCAGCTCCTACAATGAGCAGTTCTTC. This gives the protein CASGFGSSYNEQFF. V gene TRBV12-5 combines with J gene TRBJ2-1; D is unresolved. The CDR3 loop spans 14 amino acids. Germline assignment: CDR1 LGHNT and CDR2 FRNRAP. Trimming took off 3 bases at V and 0 bases at J, with 6 bases between the two ends.

The sample holds a few counts of this clonotype. The rearrangement uses TRBV5-1 and TRBJ1-2; tentative D call: TRBD1 (5 bases). V gave up 4 bases and J gave up 7 bases, with 14 bases separating them. This CDR3 is built from 13 residues. Per germline, CDR1 SGHRS and CDR2 YFSETQ. CDR3 residues: CASSPQGGGGYTF. As DNA, the CDR3 is TGCGCCAGCAGCCCCCAGGGAGGAGGTGGCTACACCTTC.

This clonotype was found a few times. DNA for the CDR3: TGTGCCAGCAGTTCTTTGGGGCGAGAAGTCTACAATGAGCAGTTCTTC. Encoded protein: CASSSLGREVYNEQFF. The chain is built from TRBV28 and TRBJ2-1, with D tentatively TRBD1 (5 bases). The CDR3 totals 16 residues. Looked up from germline, CDR1 is MDHEN and CDR2 is SYDVKM. V was cut by 4 bases and J by 3 bases, with 16 bases left in between.

This clonotype has at least ten counts. The chain carries TRBV3-1 and TRBJ2-2; D gene ambiguous. This CDR3 has 14 amino acids. Looked up from germline, CDR1 is LGHDT and CDR2 is YNNKEL (reference sequence). V lost 1 base, J lost 4 bases, and 7 bases lay in between. The CDR3 sequence: CASSQGRSTGELFF. CDR3 coding DNA: TGTGCCAGCAGCCAAGGACGATCCACCGGGGAGCTGTTTTTT.

The chain is built from TRBV28 and TRBJ2-1; a possible D gene is TRBD2 (5 bases). Germline V gives CDR1 MDHEN, CDR2 SYDVKM. CDR3 length: 16 residues. Trimming removed 2 bases at V and 0 bases at J, with 11 bases between. The CDR3 here is CASSLVRASSYNEQFF. CDR3 bases: TGTGCCAGCAGTTTAGTGAGGGCCAGCTCCTACAATGAGCAGTTCTTC.

This CDR3 reads CSARVGAGVEQYF. The DNA of the CDR3 is TGCAGTGCTAGAGTGGGGGCAGGGGTCGAGCAGTACTTC. The rearrangement links TRBV20-1 to TRBJ2-7, with D perhaps matching TRBD1 (6 bases). The CDR3 is 13 residues long. Trimming stripped 1 base from V and 6 bases from J, with 13 bases between. CDR1 and CDR2 from the germline V gene are DFQATT and SNEGSKA (reference sequence).

Only one count was recorded for this clonotype. The chain links TRBV28 to TRBJ2-5; TRBD1 agrees at 9 bases. Germline values: CDR1 MDHEN, CDR2 SYDVKM. The CDR3 is made up of 14 amino acids. J lost 4 bases, V lost 5 bases, and 5 bases had no gene match. CDR3 nucleotides: TGTGCCAGCAGTGGACACAGGGGGCGAGAGACCCAGTACTTC. It codes for CASSGHRGRETQYF.

This clonotype was seen at least ten times. J is TRBJ1-4 and V is TRBV28; D ambiguous. Germline CDR1 is MDHEN and CDR2 is SYDVKM. The CDR3 sequence is 16 residues long. Trimming removed 5 bases from V and 0 bases from J, with 13 bases in between. Here the CDR3 DNA reads TGTGCCAGCAGTCTTGATACAGATTCAACTAATGAAAAACTGTTTTTT. Translating gives CASSLDTDSTNEKLFF.

This clonotype was seen a handful of times. The chain is built from TRBV12-3 or TRBV12-4 and TRBJ2-5, with 9 bases identical to TRBD2. Unmatched junction bases numbered 12, after V lost 7 bases and J lost 0 bases. CDR3 length equals 17 residues. The CDR3 sequence is CASTPRRRGGYQETQYF. The CDR3 DNA reads TGTGCCAGCACCCCTCGCAGGCGGGGGGGGTACCAAGAGACCCAGTACTTC.

This clonotype appeared a few times. The gene calls are TRBV28 and TRBJ2-3, with TRBD1 matching over 8 bases. Germline V gene sequence: CDR1 MDHEN, CDR2 SYDVKM. CDR3 size: 14 residues. Losses at the gene ends were 4 bases for V and 3 bases for J; bases not matched to a gene: 3. The CDR3 protein is CASSSGQGTDTQYF. The CDR3 region has the DNA TGTGCCAGCAGTTCAGGACAGGGAACAGATACGCAGTATTTT. Drawing the rest from reference TRBV28 and TRBJ2-3, the complete variable domain is DVKVTQSSRYLVKRTGEKVFLECVQDMDHENMFWYRQDPGLGLRLIYFSYDVKMKEKGDIPEGYSVSREKKERFSLILESASTNQTSMYLCASSSGQGTDTQYFGPGTRLTVL.

V and J are TRBV12-3 or TRBV12-4 and TRBJ1-3, with unresolved D. V lost 3 bases and J 4 bases, leaving 10 bases between the germline ends. This CDR3 has 14 residues. As DNA, the CDR3 is TGTGCCAGCAGTTTCTGGGGATCCGGAAACACCATATATTTT. It codes for CASSFWGSGNTIYF.

There are many counts of this clonotype. CDR3 DNA: TGTGCCAGCGGTCTTTTTGGGCCCCAGCATTTT. Protein product: CASGLFGPQHF. The rearrangement joins TRBV6-5 to TRBJ1-5; the D is unclear. V was cut by 8 bases and J by 9 bases, with 11 bases left in between. Germline CDR1 is MNHEY and CDR2 is SVGAGI. CDR3 length: 11 residues.

CDR3 sequence (DNA): TGTGCCAGCAGTGCGCCGGACCCGCAGGGCTACACCTTC. It specifies CASSAPDPQGYTF. The genes are TRBV6-1 and TRBJ1-2, with D hard to call. CDR1 is MNHNS and CDR2 is SASEGT in the germline V gene. The germline V and J ends were trimmed by 4 bases and 8 bases, with 14 bases remaining between them. This CDR3 region has 13 residues.

This clonotype was detected a few times. The chain couples TRBV6-6 to TRBJ1-4; D unclear. The germline CDR1 and CDR2 sequences are MNHNY and SVGAGI (reference sequence). V shed 6 bases and J shed 8 bases, with 4 bases lying between them. The CDR3 runs 10 residues. CDR3 DNA sequence: TGTGCCAGCAGGATGGAAAAACTGTTTTTT. Its translation: CASRMEKLFF.

This clonotype was counted a few times. The V and J genes are TRBV6-6 and TRBJ1-2; tentative D call: TRBD1 (6 bases). The CDR3 spans 13 residues. The ends were cut back, 7 bases at V and 9 bases at J, with 18 bases in the middle. Germline V gene lookup returns CDR1 MNHNY and CDR2 SVGAGI (reference sequence). Here the CDR3 reads CASTLQGEGSYTF. The CDR3 coding sequence is TGTGCCAGCACCTTACAGGGAGAGGGCAGCTACACCTTC.

This clonotype was picked up many times. The chain joins TRBV7-6 to TRBJ1-5; maybe TRBD1 (6 bases). V shed 3 bases and J shed 6 bases, with 9 bases lying between them. Per the germline V gene, CDR1 is SGHVS and CDR2 is FNYEAQ. The CDR3 sequence is 13 residues long. CDR3 coding DNA: TGTGCCAGCAGCTTCAGGGGCAGTCAGCCCCAGCATTTT. It encodes CASSFRGSQPQHF.

A few counts support this clonotype. The chain is built from TRBV7-9 and TRBJ2-1; the match to TRBD2 covers 7 bases. V lost 5 bases to trimming and J lost 1 base; unmatched junction nucleotides: 11. CDR1 SEHNR and CDR2 FQNEAQ come from the germline V gene (reference sequence). This CDR3 region has 17 residues. CDR3 protein: CASSPQRWGGSYNEQFF. In nucleotides, the CDR3 is TGTGCCAGCAGCCCCCAAAGATGGGGGGGATCCTACAATGAGCAGTTCTTC.

This clonotype was observed at least ten times. The chain links TRBV28 to TRBJ1-2, with D uncertain. The germline CDR1 and CDR2 sequences are MDHEN and SYDVKM. Trimming pared 4 bases from V and 6 bases from J, leaving 15 bases between. This CDR3 has 14 amino acids. CDR3 in DNA: TGTGCCAGCAGTTGGGCCATAGGCGGGAATGGCTACACCTTC. The encoded protein is CASSWAIGGNGYTF.